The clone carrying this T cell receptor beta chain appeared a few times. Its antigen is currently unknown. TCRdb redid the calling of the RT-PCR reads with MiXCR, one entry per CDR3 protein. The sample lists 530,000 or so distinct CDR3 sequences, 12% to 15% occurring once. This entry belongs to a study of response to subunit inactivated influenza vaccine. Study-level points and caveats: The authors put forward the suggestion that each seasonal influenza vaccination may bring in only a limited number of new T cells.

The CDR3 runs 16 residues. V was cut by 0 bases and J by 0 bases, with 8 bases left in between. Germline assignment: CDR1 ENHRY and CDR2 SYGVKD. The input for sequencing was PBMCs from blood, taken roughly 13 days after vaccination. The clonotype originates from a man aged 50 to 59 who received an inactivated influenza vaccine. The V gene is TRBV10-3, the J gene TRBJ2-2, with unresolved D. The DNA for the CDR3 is TGTGCCATCAGTGAGTCGATGGGGTCGAACACCGGGGAGCTGTTTTTT. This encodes CAISESMGSNTGELFF.